This record concerns one T cell receptor (beta chain) sequence. This sample stems from a study of blood T cell repertoires in COVID-19. Study as a whole: Material from acute and convalescent COVID-19 was sourced from the United States, Italy and Spain. From T cells, B-cell-depleted T cells, or PBMCs came the material, which was cDNA or gDNA.

The V end lost 6 bases, the J end lost 9 bases, and 15 bases lay between the germline ends. Germline loops: CDR1 ENHRY, CDR2 SYGVKD. This CDR3 contains 14 residues. Original data processing: Using reference gene primer amplification, nucleated cell counts were estimated. The table came from immunoSEQ multiplex PCR; TCRdb's copy has only in-frame clones and leaves some out. The V and J calls and the clone size are those of that table, but D and trimming were determined from the DNA. The repertoire consists of approximately 64,000 clones, with 70% to 90% occurring once and the leading ten covering over 3%.

Sequencing was performed on peripheral blood. The chain couples TRBV10-3 to TRBJ1-6; D possibly corresponds to TRBD1 (5 bases). The TCR was taken from a man between 70 and 80 years old with acute or convalescent COVID-19. The DNA of the CDR3 is TGTGCCATCAGGAGAGGGGTGGAGGGTTCACCCCTCCACTTT. This sequence encodes CAIRRGVEGSPLHF.